This TCR beta chain was observed in a study of blood T cell repertoires in COVID-19. Study-wide context: The origin of the acute and convalescent COVID-19 samples was the United States, Italy and Spain. T cells, B-cell-depleted T cells, or PBMCs provided the cDNA or gDNA that served as material.

Trimming cost V 5 bases and J 3 bases; bases outside gene matches: 5. From germline, CDR1 is LGHNT and CDR2 FRNRAP. This CDR3 comprises 15 residues. TCRdb's table, derived via immunoSEQ multiplex PCR, lists solely in-frame clones and lacks some. The sample lists fewer than 200,000 clones, more than 75% occurring once. Participants were aged roughly 18 to 89 years, lived in over 20 US areas, and enrolled virtually. Membership in each cohort depended on participant-reported clinical history. The sequence was collected from a woman between 45 and 60 years old who had recovered from COVID-19. The chain uses TRBV12-5 and TRBJ2-1; 9 nucleotides line up with TRBD2. Input material: PBMCs or T cells enriched from blood (not recorded which). CDR3 region: CASGLQAGGYNEQFF. In nucleotides, the CDR3 is TGTGCTAGTGGTCTCCAAGCGGGAGGCTACAATGAGCAGTTCTTC.